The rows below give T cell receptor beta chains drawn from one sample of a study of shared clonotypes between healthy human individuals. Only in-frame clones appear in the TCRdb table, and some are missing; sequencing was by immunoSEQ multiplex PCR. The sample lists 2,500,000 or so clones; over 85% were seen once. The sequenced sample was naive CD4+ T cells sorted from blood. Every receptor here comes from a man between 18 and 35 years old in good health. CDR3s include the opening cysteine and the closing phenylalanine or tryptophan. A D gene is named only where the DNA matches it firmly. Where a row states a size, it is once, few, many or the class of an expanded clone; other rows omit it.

CDR3: CASSHLGTGSSNYGYTF
DNA: TGTGCCAGCTCACACCTCGGGACAGGGTCCTCGAACTATGGCTACACCTTC
V: TRBV18
J: TRBJ1-2
D: TRBD1
size: .

CDR3: CASSKELPSGAPLHF
DNA: TGTGCCAGCAGCAAAGAACTCCCGAGTGGGGCACCCCTCCACTTT
V: TRBV21-1
J: TRBJ1-6
D: .
size: .

CDR3: CASSYQQGSYEQYF
DNA: TGTGCCAGCAGTTATCAACAGGGGTCCTACGAGCAGTACTTC
V: TRBV6-5
J: TRBJ2-7
D: TRBD1
size: .

CDR3: CASSQEGWSGRSYNEQFF
DNA: TGCGCCAGCAGCCAAGAGGGGTGGAGCGGGAGGTCCTACAATGAGCAGTTCTTC
V: TRBV4-3
J: TRBJ2-1
D: TRBD2
size: .

CDR3: CASSEDMGQSFYEQYF
DNA: TGTGCCAGCAGTGAAGATATGGGACAGTCCTTTTACGAGCAGTACTTC
V: TRBV2
J: TRBJ2-7
D: TRBD1
size: .

CDR3: CASSSRTDNNSPLHF
DNA: TGTGCCAGTAGCTCTAGGACAGACAATAATTCACCCCTCCACTTT
V: TRBV19
J: TRBJ1-6
D: .
size: .

CDR3: CASRGTSSDTQYF
DNA: TGTGCCAGCAGAGGGACTAGCTCAGATACGCAGTATTTT
V: TRBV6-6
J: TRBJ2-3
D: TRBD2
size: .

CDR3: CASSLNWDRETGELFF
DNA: TGTGCCAGCAGCTTAAATTGGGACAGGGAGACCGGGGAGCTGTTTTTT
V: TRBV11-2
J: TRBJ2-2
D: TRBD1
size: .

CDR3: CASSAIYNEKLFF
DNA: TGTGCCAGCAGTGCAATCTATAATGAAAAACTGTTTTTT
V: TRBV2
J: TRBJ1-4
D: .
size: .

CDR3: CASSLSQGWIQETQYF
DNA: TGTGCCAGCAGCTTATCACAGGGATGGATCCAAGAGACCCAGTACTTC
V: TRBV7-2
J: TRBJ2-5
D: .
size: .

CDR3: CASSPGAVDYGYTF
DNA: TGCGCCAGCAGCCCCGGGGCAGTAGACTATGGCTACACCTTC
V: TRBV5-1
J: TRBJ1-2
D: .
size: .

CDR3: CSVEGRDRGLPEAFF
DNA: TGCAGCGTTGAAGGGCGAGACAGGGGTCTCCCTGAAGCTTTCTTT
V: TRBV29-1
J: TRBJ1-1
D: TRBD1
size: .

CDR3: CASATGFVETQYF
DNA: TGCGCCAGCGCCACAGGGTTCGTGGAGACCCAGTACTTC
V: TRBV5-1
J: TRBJ2-5
D: .
size: once

CDR3: CASRDSGSDTQYF
DNA: TGTGCCAGCAGGGATAGCGGGAGTGATACGCAGTATTTT
V: TRBV6-5
J: TRBJ2-3
D: TRBD2
size: .

CDR3: CASSLDRASYEQYF
DNA: TGTGCCAGCAGCTTAGATAGGGCCTCCTACGAGCAGTACTTC
V: TRBV11-2
J: TRBJ2-7
D: .
size: .

CDR3: CATSRERLDYEQYF
DNA: TGTGCCACCAGCAGAGAGCGACTAGACTACGAGCAGTACTTC
V: TRBV15
J: TRBJ2-7
D: .
size: .

CDR3: CSSGLADEQFF
DNA: TGCAGTTCGGGACTAGCCGATGAGCAGTTCTTC
V: TRBV20-1
J: TRBJ2-1
D: TRBD2
size: .

CDR3: CASSLDRPNTGELFF
DNA: TGCGCCAGCAGCTTGGACAGGCCGAACACCGGGGAGCTGTTTTTT
V: TRBV5-1
J: TRBJ2-2
D: .
size: once

CDR3: CASSPNTRKLEQYF
DNA: TGTGCCAGCAGCCCAAACACGAGGAAGCTCGAGCAGTACTTC
V: TRBV7-9
J: TRBJ2-7
D: .
size: .

CDR3: CASSLGNNRVRETQYF
DNA: TGCGCCAGCAGCTTGGGCAATAACAGGGTTAGAGAGACCCAGTACTTC
V: TRBV5-1
J: TRBJ2-5
D: .
size: .

CDR3: CASSTGGRRNTEAFF
DNA: TGTGCCAGCAGTACCGGGGGGAGGCGGAACACTGAAGCTTTCTTT
V: TRBV28
J: TRBJ1-1
D: .
size: once

CDR3: CASSYSGGSGNTIYF
DNA: TGTGCCAGCAGTTACTCTGGGGGCTCTGGAAACACCATATATTTT
V: TRBV27
J: TRBJ1-3
D: .
size: .

CDR3: CASSRAQSSSYEQYF
DNA: TGTGCCAGCAGCCGGGCCCAGTCAAGCTCCTACGAGCAGTACTTC
V: TRBV14
J: TRBJ2-7
D: .
size: once

CDR3: CASSLSGPTTSSEQFF
DNA: TGTGCCAGCAGCTTAAGCGGACCGACTACTAGCAGTGAGCAGTTCTTC
V: TRBV7-3
J: TRBJ2-1
D: .
size: once

CDR3: CASNRGQYGYTF
DNA: TGTGCCAGCAACAGGGGGCAGTATGGCTACACCTTC
V: TRBV6-6
J: TRBJ1-2
D: TRBD1
size: .

CDR3: CATKAGGPFYEQYF
DNA: TGTGCCACAAAAGCGGGGGGTCCCTTCTACGAGCAGTACTTC
V: TRBV28
J: TRBJ2-7
D: TRBD2
size: .

CDR3: CASGGTQETQYF
DNA: TGCGCCAGCGGGGGCACCCAAGAGACCCAGTACTTC
V: TRBV10-2
J: TRBJ2-5
D: .
size: .

CDR3: CASSIDTVKNIQYF
DNA: TGTGCCAGTAGTATAGATACAGTGAAAAACATTCAGTACTTC
V: TRBV19
J: TRBJ2-4
D: .
size: .

CDR3: CASTVTPAGNTIYF
DNA: TGTGCCAGCACAGTGACCCCAGCTGGAAACACCATATATTTT
V: TRBV2
J: TRBJ1-3
D: .
size: once

CDR3: CASRRVPDLNTEAFF
DNA: TGTGCCAGCAGGCGGGTCCCCGATTTGAACACTGAAGCTTTCTTT
V: TRBV6-1
J: TRBJ1-1
D: .
size: .

CDR3: CASSLDRAAGNTIYF
DNA: TGCGCCAGCAGTTTGGACAGGGCTGCTGGAAACACCATATATTTT
V: TRBV5-1
J: TRBJ1-3
D: TRBD1
size: .

CDR3: CASNPGQGDYGYTF
DNA: TGTGCCAGCAACCCGGGACAGGGGGATTATGGCTACACCTTC
V: TRBV5-8
J: TRBJ1-2
D: TRBD1
size: .

CDR3: CASSLGGTDSPLHF
DNA: TGTGCCAGCAGCTTAGGGGGCACGGATTCACCCCTCCACTTT
V: TRBV7-9
J: TRBJ1-6
D: .
size: .

CDR3: CASSYGGTETYEQYF
DNA: TGTGCCAGCAGTTACGGGGGAACGGAAACGTACGAGCAGTACTTC
V: TRBV6-5
J: TRBJ2-7
D: .
size: .

CDR3: CASSRGTGLGEKLFF
DNA: TGTGCCAGCAGCAGAGGGACAGGGTTGGGCGAAAAACTGTTTTTT
V: TRBV6-6
J: TRBJ1-4
D: TRBD1
size: once

CDR3: CASSELWVNTEAFF
DNA: TGTGCCAGCAGTGAACTTTGGGTGAACACTGAAGCTTTCTTT
V: TRBV6-1
J: TRBJ1-1
D: .
size: .

CDR3: CAIRGGLYEKLFF
DNA: TGTGCCATCAGGGGGGGTTTGTATGAAAAACTGTTTTTT
V: TRBV10-3
J: TRBJ1-4
D: .
size: .

CDR3: CASSLGPTGKQETQYF
DNA: TGCGCCAGCAGCTTGGGACCTACAGGGAAACAAGAGACCCAGTACTTC
V: TRBV5-1
J: TRBJ2-5
D: .
size: .

CDR3: CASSLRGRGNNSPLHF
DNA: TGTGCCAGCAGCTTGAGGGGGCGAGGAAATAATTCACCCCTCCACTTT
V: TRBV5-6
J: TRBJ1-6
D: TRBD1
size: once

CDR3: CASSDRQALGTEAFF
DNA: TGTGCCAGCAGCGATAGACAGGCCCTCGGGACTGAAGCTTTCTTT
V: TRBV7-2
J: TRBJ1-1
D: .
size: .

CDR3: CASSLEREGTQYF
DNA: TGTGCTAGCAGCTTAGAACGGGAGGGGACCCAGTACTTC
V: TRBV7-7
J: TRBJ2-5
D: TRBD2
size: .

CDR3: CATYGGIAGELFF
DNA: TGTGCCACCTATGGGGGGATTGCCGGGGAGCTGTTTTTT
V: TRBV15
J: TRBJ2-2
D: .
size: once

CDR3: CASSQEEVASRAYEQYF
DNA: TGCGCCAGCAGCCAAGAGGAGGTGGCTAGCCGGGCCTACGAGCAGTACTTC
V: TRBV4-1
J: TRBJ2-7
D: .
size: .

CDR3: CASSSSGGAYEQYF
DNA: TGTGCCAGCAGTTCTAGCGGGGGGGCCTACGAGCAGTACTTC
V: TRBV28
J: TRBJ2-7
D: TRBD2
size: .

CDR3: CASSYLGGEQYF
DNA: TGTGCCAGCAGTTACTTAGGTGGCGAGCAGTACTTC
V: TRBV6-5
J: TRBJ2-7
D: .
size: .

CDR3: CASSTGPEAFF
DNA: TGTGCCAGCAGTACGGGCCCTGAAGCTTTCTTT
V: TRBV6-1
J: TRBJ1-1
D: .
size: .

CDR3: CASSLNLGSTAQYF
DNA: TGTGCCAGCAGTTTAAATTTGGGTTCGACGGCCCAGTACTTC
V: TRBV7-8
J: TRBJ2-5
D: .
size: .

CDR3: CATRKGQGTYNEQFF
DNA: TGTGCCACCAGAAAGGGACAGGGAACCTACAATGAGCAGTTCTTC
V: TRBV15
J: TRBJ2-1
D: TRBD1
size: once

CDR3: CASSPTGREATEAFF
DNA: TGTGCCAGCAGTCCTACAGGGAGGGAGGCCACTGAAGCTTTCTTT
V: TRBV6-6
J: TRBJ1-1
D: .
size: .

CDR3: CASSPGTAVNSPLHF
DNA: TGTGCCAGCTCACCAGGGACAGCAGTTAATTCACCCCTCCACTTT
V: TRBV18
J: TRBJ1-6
D: TRBD1
size: .